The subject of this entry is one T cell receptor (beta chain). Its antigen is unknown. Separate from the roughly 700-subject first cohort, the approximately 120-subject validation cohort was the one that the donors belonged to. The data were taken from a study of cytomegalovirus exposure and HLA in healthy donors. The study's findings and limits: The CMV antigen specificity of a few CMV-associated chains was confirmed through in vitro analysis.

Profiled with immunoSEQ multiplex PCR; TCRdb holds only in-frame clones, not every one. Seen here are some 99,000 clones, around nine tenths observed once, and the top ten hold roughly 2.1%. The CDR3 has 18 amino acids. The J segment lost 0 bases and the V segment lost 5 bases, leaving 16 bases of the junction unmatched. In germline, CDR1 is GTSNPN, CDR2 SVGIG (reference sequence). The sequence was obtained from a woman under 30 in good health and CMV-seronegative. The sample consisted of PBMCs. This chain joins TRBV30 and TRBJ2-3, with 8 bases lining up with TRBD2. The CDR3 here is CAWQYKRGRRYSTDTQYF. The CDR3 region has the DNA TGTGCCTGGCAGTACAAGCGGGGGCGACGGTATAGCACAGATACGCAGTATTTT.